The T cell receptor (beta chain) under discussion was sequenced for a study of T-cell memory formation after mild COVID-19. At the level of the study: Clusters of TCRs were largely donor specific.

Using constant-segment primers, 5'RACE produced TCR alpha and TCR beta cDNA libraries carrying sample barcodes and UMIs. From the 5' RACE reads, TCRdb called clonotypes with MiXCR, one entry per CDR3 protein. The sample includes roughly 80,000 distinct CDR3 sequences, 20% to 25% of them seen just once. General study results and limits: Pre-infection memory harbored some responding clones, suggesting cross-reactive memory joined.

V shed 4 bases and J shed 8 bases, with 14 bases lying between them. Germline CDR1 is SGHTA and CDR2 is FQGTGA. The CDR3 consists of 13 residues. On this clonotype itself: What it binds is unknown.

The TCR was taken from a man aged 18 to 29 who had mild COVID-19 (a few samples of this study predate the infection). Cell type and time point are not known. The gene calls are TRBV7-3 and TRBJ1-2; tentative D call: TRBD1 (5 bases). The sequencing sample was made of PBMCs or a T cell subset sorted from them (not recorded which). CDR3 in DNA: TGTGCCAGCAGCTCGGGGCCAGGGTTAGGCTACACCTTC. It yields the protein CASSSGPGLGYTF.